This T cell receptor (beta chain) emerged from a study of T cell responses to AZD1222 COVID-19 vaccine. Sequenced by immunoSEQ multiplex PCR; TCRdb stores in-frame clones only, minus some. In the table there are more than 95,000 clones, more than 70% of which are singletons. Trimming stripped 4 bases from V and 1 base from J, with 15 bases between. The CDR3 runs to 16 residues. Germline V CDR1 and CDR2: LGHDT, YNNKEL (reference sequence). The origin of this receptor is an adult who received the AZD1222 COVID-19 vaccine. The V gene is TRBV3-1 (or the pseudogene TRBV3-2), the J gene TRBJ2-3; D is possibly TRBD2 (6 bases). The sample in question was peripheral blood, obtained 28 days after the second AZD1222 dose. The CDR3 bases are TGTGCCAGCAGCCCCGGCGGGGCTGGGGGCACAGATACGCAGTATTTT. Residues: CASSPGGAGGTDTQYF.